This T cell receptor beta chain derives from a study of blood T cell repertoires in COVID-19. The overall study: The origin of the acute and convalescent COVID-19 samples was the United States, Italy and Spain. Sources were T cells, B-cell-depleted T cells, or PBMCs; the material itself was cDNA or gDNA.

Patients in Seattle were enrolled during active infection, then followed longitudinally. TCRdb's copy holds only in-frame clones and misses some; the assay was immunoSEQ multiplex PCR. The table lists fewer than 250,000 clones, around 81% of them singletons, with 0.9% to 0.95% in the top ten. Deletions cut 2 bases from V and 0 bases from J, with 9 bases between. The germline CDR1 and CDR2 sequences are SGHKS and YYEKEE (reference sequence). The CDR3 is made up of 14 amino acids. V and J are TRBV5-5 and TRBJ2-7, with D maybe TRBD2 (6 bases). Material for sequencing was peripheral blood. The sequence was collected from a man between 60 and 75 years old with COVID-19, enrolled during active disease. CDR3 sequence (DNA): TGTGCCAGCAGCTTTGGGGGGACCTCCTACGAGCAGTACTTC. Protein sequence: CASSFGGTSYEQYF.